This T cell receptor beta chain was recovered during a study of T cell responses to AZD1222 COVID-19 vaccine. Sequencing was performed with immunoSEQ multiplex PCR; in TCRdb, only in-frame clones are kept and a portion is missing. The sample contains approximately 130,000 clones, approximately 90% of which appear only once. About this clone: The antigen remains unidentified.

Study-level points and caveats: Donors were largely white British and mainly female; clonal diversity was possibly underestimated.

Trimming took 0 bases from V and 4 from J; bases not matched to a gene: 6. CDR3 length equals 16 residues. Germline CDR1 is SGDLS and CDR2 is YYNGEE. The V call is TRBV9, the J call TRBJ2-2; 7 nucleotides align to TRBD2. The sequence was collected from an adult in good health. Specimen: peripheral blood, collected on day 0 of AZD1222 vaccination. The CDR3 region is CASSVEAGPTTGELFF. The CDR3 DNA follows: TGTGCCAGCAGCGTAGAAGCGGGGCCAACCACCGGGGAGCTGTTTTTT.